This TCR beta chain derives from a study of shared clonotypes between healthy human individuals. Measured with immunoSEQ multiplex PCR; TCRdb has only the in-frame clones, and not every one. The table shows about 690,000 clones, with around 90% occurring only once. The CDR3 is 13 amino acids. The V gene's germline CDR1 is MNHEY and CDR2 SMNVEV (reference sequence). The V end lost 2 bases, the J end lost 3 bases, and 7 bases lay between the germline ends. CD8 memory pooled CD45RO+ cells and CCR7-negative CD45RA+ TemRA cells. Details on this clone: Its specificity is unknown.

Study observations and caveats: Generally, estimated richness proved larger in naive subsets than it did in memory subsets. Of the naive CD4 clonotypes, about 5% were shared across several donors. Relative to their counterparts shared across all four donors, non-shared clonotypes exhibited diminished generation probabilities.

This sequence was found in a man aged 18 to 29 in good health. Some clones in this sample may be carry-over from other donors' samples. V and J are TRBV27 and TRBJ2-5, with D uncertain. Sequenced: memory CD8+ T cells from PBMCs. Subset given: CD45RO+ cells pooled with CCR7-negative TemRA cells. CDR3 amino acids: CASSLIAEETQYF. DNA of the CDR3: TGTGCCAGCAGTTTAATAGCCGAAGAGACCCAGTACTTC.